The clone carrying this TCR beta chain turned up a few times. The antigen remains unidentified. The data belong to a study of response to subunit inactivated influenza vaccine. Study-wide findings and caveats: Authors suggested each seasonal influenza vaccination recruits few new T cells.

TCRdb reanalysed the RT-PCR reads using MiXCR and keeps one entry per CDR3 protein. The sample yields about 610,000 distinct CDR3 sequences, 11% to 15% seen once. The material was PBMCs from blood, obtained approximately 12 days after vaccination. The TCR was taken from a man in his fifties who received an inactivated influenza vaccine.

CDR3 DNA: TGCAGCGTTTGGGACAGCGGAGATCAGCCCCAGCATTTT. This translates into CSVWDSGDQPQHF. V gene TRBV29-1 combines with J gene TRBJ1-5; 7 bases agree with TRBD1. From germline, CDR1 is SQVTM and CDR2 ANQGSEA. The V segment lost 5 bases and the J segment 5 bases; nucleotides outside the gene matches: 6. The length of the CDR3 is 13 residues.